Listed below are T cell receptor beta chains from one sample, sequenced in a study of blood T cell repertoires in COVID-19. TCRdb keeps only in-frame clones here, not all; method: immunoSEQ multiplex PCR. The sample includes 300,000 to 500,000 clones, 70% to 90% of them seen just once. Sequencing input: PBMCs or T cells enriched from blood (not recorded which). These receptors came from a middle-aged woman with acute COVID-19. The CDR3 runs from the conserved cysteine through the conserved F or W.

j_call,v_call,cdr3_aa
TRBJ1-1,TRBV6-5,CASRKGARDTEHAFF
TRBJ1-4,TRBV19,CASSGGELFF
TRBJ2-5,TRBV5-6,CASSGFTDSDGETQYF
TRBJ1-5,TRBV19,CASSIDLAQLYQPQHF
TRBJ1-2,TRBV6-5,CASSYSDTGKGYTF
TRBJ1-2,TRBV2,CASSEPETPGQGQYGYTF
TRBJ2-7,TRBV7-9,CASSLEANGSYEQYF
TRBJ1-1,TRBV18,CASSAQGVENTEAFF
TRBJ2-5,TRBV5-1,CASGRTDGQETQYF
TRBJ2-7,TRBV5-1,CASSLRSGQDTTGQYF
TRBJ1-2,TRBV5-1,CASSEQGAYGYTF
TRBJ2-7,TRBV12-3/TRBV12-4,CASATDGVYEQYF
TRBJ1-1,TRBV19,CASSQGARTEAFF
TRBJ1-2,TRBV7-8,CASSPDRVANYGYTF
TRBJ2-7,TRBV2,CASSLGAGGGEQYF
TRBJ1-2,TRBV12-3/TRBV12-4,CASSRQDNYGYTF
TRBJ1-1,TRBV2,CASSEVRGGFMNTEAFF
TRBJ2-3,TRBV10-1,CASSDTGQRTDTQYF
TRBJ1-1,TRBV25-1,CASISGYTEAFF
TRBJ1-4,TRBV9,CASSSRTGGGEKLFF
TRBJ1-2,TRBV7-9,CASSPDRRGYTF
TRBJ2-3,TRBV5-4,CASRLDRGMTDTQYF
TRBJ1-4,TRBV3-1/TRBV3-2,CASSQDRSLWLNEKLFF
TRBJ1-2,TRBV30,CAWSAGGISGYTF
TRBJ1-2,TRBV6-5,CASSIDTGTYYGYTF
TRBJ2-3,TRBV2,CASNPTTDTQYF
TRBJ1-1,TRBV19,CASTPSSGGRTEAFF
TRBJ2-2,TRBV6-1,CASSEAYSGELFF
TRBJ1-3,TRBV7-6,CASSVQGQAGNTIYF
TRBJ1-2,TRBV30,CAWSAGTGGPWNYGYTF
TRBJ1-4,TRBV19,CASSILIRGEKLFF
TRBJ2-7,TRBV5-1,CASSLESVPHEQYF
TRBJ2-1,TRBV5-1,CASSLVGANEQFF
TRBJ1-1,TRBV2,CASRGQGETEAFF
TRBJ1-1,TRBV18,CASSPLGSEAEAFF
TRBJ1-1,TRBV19,CASSSGTLNTEAFF
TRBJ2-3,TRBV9,CASSEDDLAGGRSTDTQYF
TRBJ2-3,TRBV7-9,CASSLPKGVAGRSTDTQYF
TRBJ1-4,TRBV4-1,CASSQDAVSTNEKLFF
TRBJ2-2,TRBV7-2,CASSFSGNTGELFF
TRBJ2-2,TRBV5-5,CASSSRTGATGELFF
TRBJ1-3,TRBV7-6,CASSLGQSGNTIYF